The T cell receptor beta chain under discussion was sequenced for a study of response to subunit inactivated influenza vaccine. This clonotype was counted a few times. The target antigen is unknown. TCRdb redid the calling of the RT-PCR reads with MiXCR, one entry per CDR3 protein. The repertoire has about 830,000 distinct CDR3 sequences, about 18% of them found once; the top ten carry approximately 10%. Overall study results and limits: Authors suggested few new T cells are recruited by each seasonal influenza vaccination.

The CDR3 loop spans 16 amino acids. The germline V and J ends were trimmed by 3 bases and 4 bases, with 20 bases remaining between them. CDR1 SGHDT and CDR2 YYEEEE come from the germline V gene. The chain joins TRBV5-6 to TRBJ2-7; maybe TRBD2 (5 bases). The clonotype comes from a man over 45 who received an inactivated influenza vaccine. The sequences come from PBMCs from blood, collected roughly 5 days after vaccination. The CDR3 region is CASSSSRVSGNYEQYF. DNA of the CDR3: TGTGCCAGCAGCTCGAGTCGGGTTTCGGGAAATTACGAGCAGTACTTC.